The clone carrying this T cell receptor beta chain was seen a single time. Its antigen is still unknown. This record comes from a study of identical twins. Study-level points and caveats: Possibly, invariant MAIT and iNKT cells partly confounded zero-insertion analyses.

One entry per CDR3 protein, called by TCRdb with MiXCR from the 5' RACE reads. The repertoire holds 600,000 to 800,000 distinct CDR3 sequences, with 21% as singletons. The V end lost 2 bases, the J end lost 3 bases, and 14 bases lay between the germline ends. Germline loops: CDR1 SGHRS, CDR2 YFSETQ. CDR3 length equals 15 residues. These records were also assigned to another study, of T cells expressing NK-cell markers. Per that study: Certain NKG2C+ T cell clones were expanded, and their HCMV specificity remained unclear.

Material: PBMCs. This chain joins TRBV5-1 and TRBJ1-1, with D possibly being TRBD1 (6 bases). The receptor was derived from a woman between 18 and 29 years old in good health. CDR3 amino acids: CASSLQGRSDTEAFF. CDR3 nucleotide sequence: TGCGCCAGCAGCTTACAGGGCCGAAGTGACACTGAAGCTTTCTTT.